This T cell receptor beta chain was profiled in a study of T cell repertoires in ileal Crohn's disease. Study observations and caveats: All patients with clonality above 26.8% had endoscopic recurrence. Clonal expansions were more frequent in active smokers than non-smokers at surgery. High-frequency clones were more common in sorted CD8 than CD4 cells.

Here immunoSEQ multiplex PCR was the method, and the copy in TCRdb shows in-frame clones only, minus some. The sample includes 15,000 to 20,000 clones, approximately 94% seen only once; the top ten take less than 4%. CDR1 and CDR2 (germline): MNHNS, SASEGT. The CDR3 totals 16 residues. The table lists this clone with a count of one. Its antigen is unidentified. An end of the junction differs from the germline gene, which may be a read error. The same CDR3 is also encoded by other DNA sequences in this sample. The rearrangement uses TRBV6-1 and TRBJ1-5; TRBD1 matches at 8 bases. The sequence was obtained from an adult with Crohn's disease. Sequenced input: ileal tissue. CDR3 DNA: TGTGCCAGCAGTGGACCCGGACAGGGCCGCAACCAGCCCCAGCATTTT. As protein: CASSGPGQGRNQPQHF.